This is a list of T cell receptor beta chains from one sample in a study of T cell changes during pregnancy in multiple sclerosis. Some clones are missing from TCRdb's copy, which holds only in-frame ones; the method was immunoSEQ multiplex PCR. The repertoire includes about 29,000 clones, about 91% of them detected once, and approximately 6.6% sits in the top ten. The starting material was CD8+ T cells from peripheral blood mononuclear cells, obtained after pregnancy. These receptors were taken from a female donor with multiple sclerosis, enrolled in a pregnancy study. The CDR3 runs from the conserved cysteine through the conserved F or W. D genes are given only for firm matches. Clone size, where shown, is once, few, many, or a class for clones that have expanded.

j_gene: TRBJ1-4; v_gene: TRBV4-2; d_gene: TRBD1; abundance: .; CDR3aa: CASSQEGTGQEKLFF; CDR3nt: TGTGCCAGCAGCCAAGAGGGGACAGGGCAAGAAAAACTGTTTTTT
j_gene: TRBJ2-7; v_gene: TRBV28; d_gene: TRBD2; abundance: .; CDR3aa: CASSLDSAGVRREQYF; CDR3nt: TGTGCCAGCAGTTTAGATTCAGCGGGAGTCAGGCGCGAGCAGTACTTC
j_gene: TRBJ2-2; v_gene: TRBV28; d_gene: TRBD2; abundance: .; CDR3aa: CASKPGLAAYTGELFF; CDR3nt: TGTGCCAGCAAACCGGGACTAGCGGCCTACACCGGGGAACTGTTTTTT
j_gene: TRBJ2-1; v_gene: TRBV7-3; d_gene: .; abundance: .; CDR3aa: CASSPRNNEQFF; CDR3nt: TGTGCCAGCAGCCCCCGTAACAATGAGCAGTTCTTC
j_gene: TRBJ2-7; v_gene: TRBV30; d_gene: TRBD2; abundance: .; CDR3aa: CAWSVAGSYEQYF; CDR3nt: TGTGCCTGGAGTGTAGCGGGGTCCTACGAGCAGTACTTC
j_gene: TRBJ2-7; v_gene: TRBV19; d_gene: TRBD1; abundance: .; CDR3aa: CASSIDGQGYEQYF; CDR3nt: TGTGCCAGTAGTATCGACGGACAGGGCTACGAGCAGTACTTC
j_gene: TRBJ2-2; v_gene: TRBV6-4; d_gene: .; abundance: .; CDR3aa: CASSESGSNTGELFF; CDR3nt: TGTGCCAGCAGTGAGTCCGGGTCTAACACCGGGGAGCTGTTTTTT
j_gene: TRBJ2-5; v_gene: TRBV30; d_gene: TRBD1; abundance: .; CDR3aa: CAWFPGTGNRETQYF; CDR3nt: TGTGCCTGGTTTCCCGGGACAGGGAATAGAGAGACCCAGTACTTC
j_gene: TRBJ1-1; v_gene: TRBV11-2; d_gene: .; abundance: .; CDR3aa: CASSPRGTEAFF; CDR3nt: TGTGCCAGCAGCCCCAGGGGTACTGAAGCTTTCTTT
j_gene: TRBJ2-7; v_gene: TRBV7-2; d_gene: TRBD2; abundance: .; CDR3aa: CASSRAGYVEQYF; CDR3nt: TGTGCCAGCAGCCGAGCGGGATATGTTGAGCAGTACTTC
j_gene: TRBJ1-4; v_gene: TRBV19; d_gene: TRBD1; abundance: .; CDR3aa: CASSKQGAEGNEKLFF; CDR3nt: TGTGCCAGTAGTAAACAGGGGGCTGAGGGTAATGAAAAACTGTTTTTT
j_gene: TRBJ2-6; v_gene: TRBV15; d_gene: TRBD1; abundance: .; CDR3aa: CATSRLDRGHTGANVLTF; CDR3nt: TGTGCCACCAGCAGACTGGACAGGGGGCATACTGGGGCCAACGTCCTGACTTTC
j_gene: TRBJ1-1; v_gene: TRBV5-4; d_gene: .; abundance: .; CDR3aa: CASRGAQEAFF; CDR3nt: TGTGCCAGCCGCGGGGCCCAAGAAGCTTTCTTT
j_gene: TRBJ2-7; v_gene: TRBV4-1; d_gene: TRBD1; abundance: .; CDR3aa: CASSFRDSGSYEQYF; CDR3nt: TGCGCCAGCAGCTTCCGGGACAGTGGCTCCTACGAGCAGTACTTC
j_gene: TRBJ2-3; v_gene: TRBV28; d_gene: .; abundance: .; CDR3aa: CASSGNLGPDTQYF; CDR3nt: TGTGCCAGCTCCGGCAACTTGGGCCCAGATACGCAGTATTTT
j_gene: TRBJ2-7; v_gene: TRBV10-3; d_gene: .; abundance: .; CDR3aa: CAIKGTEGEQYF; CDR3nt: TGTGCCATCAAAGGGACGGAGGGCGAGCAGTACTTC
j_gene: TRBJ1-3; v_gene: TRBV4-3; d_gene: TRBD1; abundance: .; CDR3aa: CASSQDLAGGLGNTIYF; CDR3nt: TGCGCCAGCAGCCAAGATCTGGCAGGGGGATTGGGAAACACCATATATTTT
j_gene: TRBJ2-7; v_gene: TRBV7-3; d_gene: .; abundance: few; CDR3aa: CASSPGLGTYEQYF; CDR3nt: TGTGCCAGCAGCCCGGGACTCGGCACCTACGAGCAGTACTTC
j_gene: TRBJ2-1; v_gene: TRBV5-1; d_gene: TRBD2; abundance: .; CDR3aa: CASSLEERELDEQFF; CDR3nt: TGCGCCAGCAGCTTGGAGGAGCGGGAGTTGGATGAGCAGTTCTTC
j_gene: TRBJ2-7; v_gene: TRBV27; d_gene: TRBD2; abundance: .; CDR3aa: CASSLVGGRDSYEQYF; CDR3nt: TGTGCCAGCAGTTTAGTCGGCGGGAGGGACTCCTACGAGCAGTACTTC
j_gene: TRBJ2-2; v_gene: TRBV19; d_gene: TRBD2; abundance: .; CDR3aa: CASSTLLERELSGELFF; CDR3nt: TGTGCCAGTAGTACCCTCTTGGAGCGGGAGCTGTCCGGGGAGCTGTTTTTT
j_gene: TRBJ2-1; v_gene: TRBV5-1; d_gene: TRBD2; abundance: .; CDR3aa: CASRRGLAGERGHNNEQFF; CDR3nt: TGCGCCAGCAGGCGGGGGCTAGCGGGAGAGCGAGGCCACAACAATGAGCAGTTCTTC
j_gene: TRBJ2-1; v_gene: TRBV14; d_gene: TRBD2; abundance: .; CDR3aa: CASSRTGLPTSVEQFF; CDR3nt: TGTGCCAGCAGCCGTACGGGACTACCAACCAGTGTAGAGCAGTTCTTC